This is a list of T cell receptor beta chains from one sample in a study of T-cell memory formation after mild COVID-19. TCRdb re-called the 5' RACE reads through MiXCR, storing one row per CDR3 protein. The table shows a few hundred thousand distinct CDR3 sequences, with around 27% occurring only once. Sequenced sample: PBMCs or a T cell subset sorted from them (not recorded which). The source is an adult woman who had mild COVID-19 (a few samples of this study predate the infection). Cell type and time point are not known. CDR3s include the opening cysteine and the closing phenylalanine or tryptophan. D genes are given only for firm matches. Some rows have no size entry. The others give once, few or many, or a class for an expanded clone.

CDR3nt: TGCGCCAGCAGCTTGGAATCCCGGGGTGGGGAGACCCAGTACTTC
CDR3aa: CASSLESRGGETQYF
abundance: -
j_gene: TRBJ2-5
v_gene: TRBV5-1
d_gene: -

CDR3nt: TGTGCCAGCAGCTCCTGGACAGGACGCCCTGGGGCCAACGTCCTGACTTTC
CDR3aa: CASSSWTGRPGANVLTF
abundance: -
j_gene: TRBJ2-6
v_gene: TRBV7-9
d_gene: TRBD1

CDR3nt: TGCGCCAGCAGCTTGGAACATCTCGAGACCCAGTACTTC
CDR3aa: CASSLEHLETQYF
abundance: many
j_gene: TRBJ2-5
v_gene: TRBV5-1
d_gene: -

CDR3nt: TGTGCCAGCAGCCCCGCGGGGAGGATCACCTACGAGCAGTACTTC
CDR3aa: CASSPAGRITYEQYF
abundance: few
j_gene: TRBJ2-7
v_gene: TRBV7-9
d_gene: -

CDR3nt: TGTGCCAGCAGCTCTCGGGGTTGGGGACATGGGGAAATCTATGGCTACACCTTC
CDR3aa: CASSSRGWGHGEIYGYTF
abundance: -
j_gene: TRBJ1-2
v_gene: TRBV6-5
d_gene: -

CDR3nt: TGCAGGAACAGGGTCCGGGGGACAGATACGCAGTATTTT
CDR3aa: CRNRVRGTDTQYF
abundance: -
j_gene: TRBJ2-3
v_gene: TRBV20-1
d_gene: -

CDR3nt: TGTGCCAGCAGCTCCAGGCCAGGGGGGATGGAGACCCAGTACTTC
CDR3aa: CASSSRPGGMETQYF
abundance: once
j_gene: TRBJ2-5
v_gene: TRBV11-2
d_gene: -

CDR3nt: TGTGCCACCAGCAGAGATAACGCGGCAGGGAATGAAAAACTGTTTTTT
CDR3aa: CATSRDNAAGNEKLFF
abundance: -
j_gene: TRBJ1-4
v_gene: TRBV15
d_gene: -

CDR3nt: TGTGCCAGCAGTTTAGTGTCACTGAACACCGGGGAGCTGTTTTTT
CDR3aa: CASSLVSLNTGELFF
abundance: -
j_gene: TRBJ2-2
v_gene: TRBV28
d_gene: -

CDR3nt: TGCGCCAGCAGCCAAAGGTCGAACACCGGGGAGCTGTTTTTT
CDR3aa: CASSQRSNTGELFF
abundance: once
j_gene: TRBJ2-2
v_gene: TRBV5-1
d_gene: -

CDR3nt: TGCGCCAGCAGCATCAATACAGGGGGCACCACCTACGAGCAGTACTTC
CDR3aa: CASSINTGGTTYEQYF
abundance: -
j_gene: TRBJ2-7
v_gene: TRBV5-1
d_gene: TRBD1

CDR3nt: TGCGCCAGCAGCCAAGAGGGCGGGGCCGGGGAGCTGTTTTTT
CDR3aa: CASSQEGGAGELFF
abundance: many
j_gene: TRBJ2-2
v_gene: TRBV4-3
d_gene: -

CDR3nt: TGTGCCAGCAGCCCGAGGGAGGTACGGGAGACCCAGTACTTC
CDR3aa: CASSPREVRETQYF
abundance: -
j_gene: TRBJ2-5
v_gene: TRBV7-9
d_gene: -

CDR3nt: TGTGCCAGCAGTCCAGAGGACGGATCCAACACCATATATTTT
CDR3aa: CASSPEDGSNTIYF
abundance: -
j_gene: TRBJ1-3
v_gene: TRBV7-9
d_gene: -

CDR3nt: TGTGCCAGCAGTTTCGGCCGGAGGACTGAAGCTTTCTTT
CDR3aa: CASSFGRRTEAFF
abundance: few
j_gene: TRBJ1-1
v_gene: TRBV12-3/TRBV12-4
d_gene: -

CDR3nt: TGCAGTGCCCCGGGCCCGAATAATGAAAAACTGTTTTTT
CDR3aa: CSAPGPNNEKLFF
abundance: few
j_gene: TRBJ1-4
v_gene: TRBV20-1
d_gene: -

CDR3nt: TGTGCCAGCAGCCAACTCCTCTACGAGCAGTACTTC
CDR3aa: CASSQLLYEQYF
abundance: -
j_gene: TRBJ2-7
v_gene: TRBV3-1
d_gene: -

CDR3nt: TGCGCCAGCGGACATGGGGGCCCGGGTTACACCGGGGAGCTGTTTTTT
CDR3aa: CASGHGGPGYTGELFF
abundance: -
j_gene: TRBJ2-2
v_gene: TRBV4-3
d_gene: -

CDR3nt: TGTGCCAGCAGCGCCTGGTCCTACAATGAGCAGTTCTTC
CDR3aa: CASSAWSYNEQFF
abundance: -
j_gene: TRBJ2-1
v_gene: TRBV11-2
d_gene: -

CDR3nt: TGTGCCAGCAGTTTTAAACGGGGGGGCGAGCAGTACTTC
CDR3aa: CASSFKRGGEQYF
abundance: many
j_gene: TRBJ2-7
v_gene: TRBV12-3/TRBV12-4
d_gene: TRBD2

CDR3nt: TGTGCCAGCAGCTTAGTCCCGGGAGACTACAATGAGCAGTTCTTC
CDR3aa: CASSLVPGDYNEQFF
abundance: -
j_gene: TRBJ2-1
v_gene: TRBV7-6
d_gene: -

CDR3nt: TGCAGTGCTAGAGTTGGGGGGAACGAGCAGTACTTC
CDR3aa: CSARVGGNEQYF
abundance: -
j_gene: TRBJ2-7
v_gene: TRBV20-1
d_gene: -

CDR3nt: TGTGCCAGCAGGGGAGAGGGGAATACGCAGTATTTT
CDR3aa: CASRGEGNTQYF
abundance: few
j_gene: TRBJ2-3
v_gene: TRBV6-5
d_gene: -

CDR3nt: TGTGCCAGCAGCGTGGACCTGGGATCCTACGAGCAGTACTTC
CDR3aa: CASSVDLGSYEQYF
abundance: -
j_gene: TRBJ2-7
v_gene: TRBV9
d_gene: -

CDR3nt: TGTGCCAGCAGCCCAAAGAGGGGGTCCAATGAGCAGTTCTTC
CDR3aa: CASSPKRGSNEQFF
abundance: -
j_gene: TRBJ2-1
v_gene: TRBV4-2
d_gene: -

CDR3nt: TGTGCCAGCAGCCCCTTCGGAGGGGGGCTTACAGATACGCAGTATTTT
CDR3aa: CASSPFGGGLTDTQYF
abundance: -
j_gene: TRBJ2-3
v_gene: TRBV3-1
d_gene: -

CDR3nt: TGTGCCAGCAGCCCGGGACAGGGGTTAAATGGCTACACCTTC
CDR3aa: CASSPGQGLNGYTF
abundance: -
j_gene: TRBJ1-2
v_gene: TRBV27
d_gene: TRBD1

CDR3nt: TGTGCTAGTGCCTTCCTCGGACAGGGAACCTACGAGCAGTACTTC
CDR3aa: CASAFLGQGTYEQYF
abundance: few
j_gene: TRBJ2-7
v_gene: TRBV12-5
d_gene: TRBD1

CDR3nt: TGCAGTGCCGTTCAGGGGTCTAACTATGGCTACACCTTC
CDR3aa: CSAVQGSNYGYTF
abundance: few
j_gene: TRBJ1-2
v_gene: TRBV20-1
d_gene: -

CDR3nt: TGTGCCAGCAGCCCCCCCGCGGGGAACAATGAGCAGTTCTTC
CDR3aa: CASSPPAGNNEQFF
abundance: few
j_gene: TRBJ2-1
v_gene: TRBV6-2/TRBV6-3
d_gene: -

CDR3nt: TGCAGTGTGGGGACAGGATTATCCACAGATACGCAGTATTTT
CDR3aa: CSVGTGLSTDTQYF
abundance: many
j_gene: TRBJ2-3
v_gene: TRBV20-1
d_gene: TRBD1

CDR3nt: TGTGCCAGCAGGGCCTGGGCTAGCGGTAACAATGAGCAGTTCTTC
CDR3aa: CASRAWASGNNEQFF
abundance: -
j_gene: TRBJ2-1
v_gene: TRBV7-8
d_gene: TRBD2

CDR3nt: TGTGCCAGCAGCTACGGACTGAGCACTGAAGCTTTCTTT
CDR3aa: CASSYGLSTEAFF
abundance: -
j_gene: TRBJ1-1
v_gene: TRBV2
d_gene: -

CDR3nt: TGTGCCAGCAGCCGGGACACCCTCTACGAGCAGTACTTC
CDR3aa: CASSRDTLYEQYF
abundance: many
j_gene: TRBJ2-7
v_gene: TRBV12-3/TRBV12-4
d_gene: -

CDR3nt: TGTGCCAGCAGTTTGAAAGTGGGTCCCTCCTACAATGAGCAGTTCTTC
CDR3aa: CASSLKVGPSYNEQFF
abundance: many
j_gene: TRBJ2-1
v_gene: TRBV12-3/TRBV12-4
d_gene: -

CDR3nt: TGTGCCAGCAGCAGCTTACATACGCAGTATTTT
CDR3aa: CASSSLHTQYF
abundance: -
j_gene: TRBJ2-3
v_gene: TRBV9
d_gene: -

CDR3nt: TGTGCCAGCAGCTTGACTAGGGGAGGGAGGTCGTACGAGCAGTACTTC
CDR3aa: CASSLTRGGRSYEQYF
abundance: -
j_gene: TRBJ2-7
v_gene: TRBV7-9
d_gene: TRBD2

CDR3nt: TGTGCCAGCAGACCCGGACTAGCGGGAGTCGGCGAGCAGTACTTC
CDR3aa: CASRPGLAGVGEQYF
abundance: -
j_gene: TRBJ2-7
v_gene: TRBV6-5
d_gene: TRBD2

CDR3nt: TGTGCCAGCTCCAGGGGGAATGAAAAACTGTTTTTT
CDR3aa: CASSRGNEKLFF
abundance: few
j_gene: TRBJ1-4
v_gene: TRBV2
d_gene: TRBD1